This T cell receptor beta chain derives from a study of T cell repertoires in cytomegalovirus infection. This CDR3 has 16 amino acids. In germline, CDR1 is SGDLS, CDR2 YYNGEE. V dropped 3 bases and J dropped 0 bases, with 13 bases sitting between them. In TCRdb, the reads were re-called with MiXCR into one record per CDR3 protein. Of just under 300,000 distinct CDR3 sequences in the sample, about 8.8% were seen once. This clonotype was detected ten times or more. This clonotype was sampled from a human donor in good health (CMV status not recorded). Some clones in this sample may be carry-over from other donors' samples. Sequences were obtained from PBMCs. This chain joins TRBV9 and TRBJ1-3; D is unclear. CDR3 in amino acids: CASSAEGFISGNTIYF. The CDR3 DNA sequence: TGTGCCAGCAGCGCAGAGGGATTTATCTCTGGAAACACCATATATTTT.